The rows below give T cell receptor beta chains drawn from one sample of a study of T cell responses to AZD1222 COVID-19 vaccine. Libraries were prepared by immunoSEQ multiplex PCR; TCRdb keeps only in-frame clonotypes and omits some of them. The sample holds 70,000 or so clones, roughly four fifths seen once. The specimen was peripheral blood, collected 28 days after the second AZD1222 dose. All receptors derive from an adult who received the AZD1222 COVID-19 vaccine. Each CDR3 is given with its conserved first and last residue. D genes are given only for firm matches. Size tells how often a clone was seen (once, few, many) or the class of an expanded clone, and some rows leave it out.

j_call,d_call,clone_size,v_call,cdr3_nt,cdr3_aa
TRBJ2-7,NA,NA,TRBV21-1,TGTGCCAGCAGCAAAGGGGGATTGGGAGGGGAGCCCCACGAGCAGTACTTC,CASSKGGLGGEPHEQYF
TRBJ2-7,NA,once,TRBV7-9,TGTGCCAGCAACCCCCGGCAGGGAGACGAGCAGTACTTC,CASNPRQGDEQYF
TRBJ2-5,TRBD2,NA,TRBV29-1,TGCAGCGTTCAGGGAGCGGGGGGGTTCCAAGAGACCCAGTACTTC,CSVQGAGGFQETQYF
TRBJ1-1,NA,NA,TRBV6-5,TGTGCCAGCAGAACCCAGATTATGAACACTGAAGCTTTCTTT,CASRTQIMNTEAFF
TRBJ2-1,TRBD1,NA,TRBV29-1,TGCAGCGGGGGACAGGGCGACTACAATGAGCAGTTCTTC,CSGGQGDYNEQFF
TRBJ1-1,NA,NA,TRBV6-5,TGTGCCAGCAGTTACAATACAGGGTGGGCTGAAGCTTTCTTT,CASSYNTGWAEAFF
TRBJ1-2,NA,NA,TRBV4-3,TGCGCCAGCAGCCAAGATACCGACAGTCTTACAGGCTACACCTTC,CASSQDTDSLTGYTF
TRBJ2-2,NA,few,TRBV6-5,TGTGCCAGCAGTTACTCTCCGGATAACACCGGGGAGCTGTTTTTT,CASSYSPDNTGELFF
TRBJ2-1,NA,many,TRBV5-4,TGTGCCAGCAACCCTGGGGGGGCAAGCTCCTACAATGAGCAGTTCTTC,CASNPGGASSYNEQFF
TRBJ2-1,NA,once,TRBV15,TGTGCCACCAGCAGAGTGGGTCCGGGGCGGTCCTACAATGAGCAGTTCTTC,CATSRVGPGRSYNEQFF
TRBJ1-3,NA,NA,TRBV4-3,TGCGCCAGCAGCCAGGCGGGATCTGGAAACACCATATATTTT,CASSQAGSGNTIYF
TRBJ1-5,NA,NA,TRBV7-6,TGTGCCAGCAGCTTAGGGGAGAATCAGCCCCAGCATTTT,CASSLGENQPQHF
TRBJ1-1,NA,NA,TRBV28,TGTGCCAGCGCCCGGGACCCGAACACTGAAGCTTTCTTT,CASARDPNTEAFF
TRBJ1-1,NA,NA,TRBV4-1,TGCGCCAGCAGCCGAATCGGGACAATGAACACTGAAGCTTTCTTT,CASSRIGTMNTEAFF